The 6 T cell receptor beta chains below come from one sample, sequenced in a study of OX40 agonist ivuxolimab in advanced cancers. Preparation of the library involved the immunoSEQ multiplex PCR assay. In its TCRdb copy, this immuneACCESS table keeps in-frame sequences only and misses some clones. Where compared with another copy, unresolved V genes explain less than half of these, and the others have no known cause. The sample table shows about 71,000 clones, and over 80% are seen once. 13% to 15% of the sample comes from the top ten. The specimen was CD4+ or CD8+ T cells sorted from blood, collected in a trial of the OX40 agonist ivuxolimab. The receptors derive from an adult with an advanced solid tumor such as melanoma, head and neck, liver or kidney cancer.

This clone was recorded once. The CDR3 coding sequence is TGTGCCAGCAGCTTAGGCCGGGGACTAGCGGGAGTTTCTTGGTACGAGCAGTACTTC. This sequence encodes CASSLGRGLAGVSWYEQYF. The chain joins TRBV7-2 to TRBJ2-7, with 14 positions matching TRBD2. V was clipped by 1 base and J by 4 bases; unmatched bases: 12. Germline V CDR1 and CDR2: SGHTA, FQGNSA. The CDR3 spans 19 residues.

This chain connects TRBV2 to TRBJ2-1; 7 bases map to TRBD2. The trim removed 7 bases at V and 6 bases at J, leaving 12 bases unmatched. The CDR3 is made up of 15 amino acids. Germline CDR1 is SNHLY and CDR2 is FYNNEI. This chain's CDR3 is CASNEPQQRGNEQFF. The CDR3 bases are TGTGCCAGCAACGAACCCCAACAGCGGGGCAATGAGCAGTTCTTC.

The J gene is TRBJ1-5, the V gene TRBV16; D is uncertain. Germline V gene data show CDR1 as KGHSY and CDR2 as FQNENV. CDR3 length: 16 residues. The ends were cut back, 1 base at V and 1 base at J, with 11 bases in the middle. CDR3 DNA sequence: TGTGCCAGCAGCCAATTCCACGAGGACAGCAATCAGCCCCAGCATTTT. Amino acid sequence: CASSQFHEDSNQPQHF. The full variable domain, rest sourced from reference TRBV16 and TRBJ1-5, is GEEVAQTPKHLVRGEGQKAKLYCAPIKGHSYVFWYQQVLKNEFKFLISFQNENVFDETGMPKERFSAKCLPNSPCSLEIQATKLEDSAVYFCASSQFHEDSNQPQHFGDGTRLSIL.

This chain joins TRBV11-2 and TRBJ1-6; no reliable D call. V dropped 3 bases and J dropped 7 bases, with 10 bases sitting between them. The CDR3 has 14 residues. Per germline, CDR1 SGHAT and CDR2 FQNNGV. CDR3 in DNA: TGTGCCAGCAGCTTCTCGTACCCAAATTCACCCCTCCACTTT. It encodes CASSFSYPNSPLHF.

The V and J genes are TRBV19 and TRBJ1-5; D unclear. The CDR3 length is 12 residues. V was clipped by 8 bases and J by 2 bases, with 7 bases between them. Germline CDR1 is LNHDA and CDR2 is SQIVND (reference sequence). The CDR3 loop is CASGLGNQPQHF. CDR3 DNA sequence: TGTGCCAGTGGGTTGGGCAATCAGCCCCAGCATTTT.

The rearrangement links TRBV28 to TRBJ2-3; D possibly matches TRBD1 or TRBD2 (6 bases each). CDR1 is MDHEN, CDR2 SYDVKM, per germline. Between the trimmed V and J ends, which lost 3 bases and 0 bases, there was a span of 10 bases. The CDR3 has 15 amino acids. CDR3: CASSFSGASTDTQYF. The CDR3 nucleotides read TGTGCCAGCAGTTTTTCGGGGGCAAGCACAGATACGCAGTATTTT.